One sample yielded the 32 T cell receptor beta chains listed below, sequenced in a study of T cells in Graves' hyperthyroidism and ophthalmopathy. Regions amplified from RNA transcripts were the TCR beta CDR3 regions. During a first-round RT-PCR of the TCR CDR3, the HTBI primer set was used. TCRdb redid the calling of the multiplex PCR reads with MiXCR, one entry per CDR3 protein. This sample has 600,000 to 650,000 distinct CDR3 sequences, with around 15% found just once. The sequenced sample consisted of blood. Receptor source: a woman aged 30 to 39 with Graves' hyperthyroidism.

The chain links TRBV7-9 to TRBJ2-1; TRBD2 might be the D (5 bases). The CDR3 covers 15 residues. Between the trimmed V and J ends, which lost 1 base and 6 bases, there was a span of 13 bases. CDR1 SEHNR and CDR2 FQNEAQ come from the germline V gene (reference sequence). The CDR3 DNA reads TGTGCCAGCAGCTTAGTACAAGCGGTCACCAATGAGCAGTTCTTC. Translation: CASSLVQAVTNEQFF.

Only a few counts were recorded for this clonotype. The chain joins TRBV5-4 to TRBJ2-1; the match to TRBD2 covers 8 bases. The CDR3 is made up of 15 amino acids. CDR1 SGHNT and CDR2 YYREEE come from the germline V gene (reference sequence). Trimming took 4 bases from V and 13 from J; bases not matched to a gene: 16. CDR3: CASSPRREASIRQFF. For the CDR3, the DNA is TGTGCCAGCAGCCCCAGGCGGGAGGCCTCAATTCGTCAGTTCTTC.

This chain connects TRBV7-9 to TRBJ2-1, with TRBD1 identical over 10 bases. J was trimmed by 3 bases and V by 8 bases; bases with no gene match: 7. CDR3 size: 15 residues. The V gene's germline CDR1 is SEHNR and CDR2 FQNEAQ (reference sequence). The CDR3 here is CASSTGGQNYNEQFF. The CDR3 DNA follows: TGTGCCAGCTCGACAGGGGGCCAAAACTACAATGAGCAGTTCTTC.

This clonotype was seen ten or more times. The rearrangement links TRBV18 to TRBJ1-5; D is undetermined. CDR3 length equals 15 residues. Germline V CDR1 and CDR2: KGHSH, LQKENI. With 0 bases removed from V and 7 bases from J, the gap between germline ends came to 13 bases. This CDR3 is CASSPPGPRGQPQHF. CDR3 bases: TGTGCCAGCTCACCACCAGGGCCACGAGGACAGCCCCAGCATTTT.

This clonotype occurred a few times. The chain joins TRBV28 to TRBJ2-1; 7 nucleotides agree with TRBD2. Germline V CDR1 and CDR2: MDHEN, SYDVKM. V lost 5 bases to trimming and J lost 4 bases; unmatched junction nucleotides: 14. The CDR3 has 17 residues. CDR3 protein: CASSPPSGASGYNEQFF. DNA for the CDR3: TGTGCCAGCAGTCCTCCCTCCGGGGCTAGCGGATACAATGAGCAGTTCTTC. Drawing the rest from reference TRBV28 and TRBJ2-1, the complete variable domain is DVKVTQSSRYLVKRTGEKVFLECVQDMDHENMFWYRQDPGLGLRLIYFSYDVKMKEKGDIPEGYSVSREKKERFSLILESASTNQTSMYLCASSPPSGASGYNEQFFGPGTRLTVL.

CDR3 residues: CAWSVLAGGRGDTQYF. CDR3 DNA: TGTGCCTGGAGTGTACTAGCGGGAGGAAGGGGAGATACGCAGTATTTT. The gene calls are TRBV30 and TRBJ2-3; 12 bases fit TRBD2. In germline, CDR1 is GTSNPN, CDR2 SVGIG (reference sequence). V gave up 0 bases and J gave up 5 bases; unmatched junction bases: 6. The CDR3 spans 16 residues.

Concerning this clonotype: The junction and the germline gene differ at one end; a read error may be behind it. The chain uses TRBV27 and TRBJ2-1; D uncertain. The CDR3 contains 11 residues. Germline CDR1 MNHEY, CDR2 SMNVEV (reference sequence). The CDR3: CASSFSNEQLF. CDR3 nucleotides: TGTGCCAGCAGTTTTAGCAATGAGCAGCTCTTC.

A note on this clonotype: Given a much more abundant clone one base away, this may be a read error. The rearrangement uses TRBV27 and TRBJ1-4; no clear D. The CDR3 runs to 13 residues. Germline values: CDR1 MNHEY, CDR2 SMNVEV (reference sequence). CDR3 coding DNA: TGTGCCAGCATGGGCGGTGTGGATGAAAAACCGTTTTTT. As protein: CASMGGVDEKPFF. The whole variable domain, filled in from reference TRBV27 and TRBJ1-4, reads EAQVTQNPRYLITVTGKKLTVTCSQNMNHEYMSWYRQDPGLGLRQIYYSMNVEVTDKGDVPEGYKVSRKEKRNFPLILESPSPNQTSLYFCASMGGVDEKPFFGSGTQLSVL.

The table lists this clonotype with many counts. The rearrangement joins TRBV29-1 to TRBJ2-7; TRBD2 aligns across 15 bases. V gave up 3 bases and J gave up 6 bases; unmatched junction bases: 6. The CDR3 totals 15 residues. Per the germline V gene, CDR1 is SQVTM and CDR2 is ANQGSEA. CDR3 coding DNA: TGCAGCGTTGAGGGGACTAGCGGGAGGAGAAGCGAGCAGTACTTC. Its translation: CSVEGTSGRRSEQYF.

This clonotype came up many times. This CDR3 is CASSPWTSNMIDEQFF. The CDR3, as DNA: TGTGCCAGCAGCCCGTGGACAAGTAATATGATCGATGAGCAGTTCTTC. This chain uses TRBV9 with TRBJ2-1, with a tentative D call TRBD1 (5 bases). Between the trimmed V and J ends, which lost 4 bases and 8 bases, there was a span of 22 bases. Looked up from germline, CDR1 is SGDLS and CDR2 is YYNGEE. The CDR3 runs to 16 residues.

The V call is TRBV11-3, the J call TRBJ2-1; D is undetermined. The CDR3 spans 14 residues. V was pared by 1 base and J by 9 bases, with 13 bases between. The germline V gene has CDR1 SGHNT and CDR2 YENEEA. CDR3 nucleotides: TGTGCCAGCAGCTTAGGTGGCCTCGCCCCTGAGCAGTTCTTC. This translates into CASSLGGLAPEQFF.

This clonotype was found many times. The CDR3 coding sequence is TGTGCCAGCAGTTCACTAGCAGCCCCAGATACGCAGTATTTT. Translating it yields CASSSLAAPDTQYF. The rearrangement links TRBV28 to TRBJ2-3, with a weak D call TRBD2 (6 bases). Deletions cut 4 bases from V and 4 bases from J, with 12 bases between. Germline V gene data show CDR1 as MDHEN and CDR2 as SYDVKM. The CDR3 has 14 amino acids.

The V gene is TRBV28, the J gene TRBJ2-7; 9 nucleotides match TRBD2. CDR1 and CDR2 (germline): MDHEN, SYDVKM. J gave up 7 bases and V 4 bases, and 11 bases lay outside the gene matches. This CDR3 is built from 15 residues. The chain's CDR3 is CASSSRIAGDWEQYF. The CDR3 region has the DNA TGTGCCAGCAGTTCTCGAATAGCGGGAGACTGGGAGCAGTACTTC.

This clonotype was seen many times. CDR3 protein: CASSFFGSTGNTIYF. In nucleotides, the CDR3 is TGTGCCAGCAGTTTTTTTGGGTCCACGGGAAACACCATATATTTT. V usage is TRBV28 and J usage is TRBJ1-3; D unclear. With 3 bases removed from V and 4 bases from J, the gap between germline ends came to 13 bases. This CDR3 has 15 amino acids. The germline gives CDR1 MDHEN, CDR2 SYDVKM.

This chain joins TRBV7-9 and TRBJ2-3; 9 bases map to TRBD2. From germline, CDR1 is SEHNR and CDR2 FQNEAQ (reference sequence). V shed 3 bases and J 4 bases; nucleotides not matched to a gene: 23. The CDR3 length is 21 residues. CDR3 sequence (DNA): TGTGCCAGCAGCTTCTCCTTCGCGAGATCCTTGCTAGCGGGAAAGCCAGATACGCAGTATTTT. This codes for CASSFSFARSLLAGKPDTQYF.

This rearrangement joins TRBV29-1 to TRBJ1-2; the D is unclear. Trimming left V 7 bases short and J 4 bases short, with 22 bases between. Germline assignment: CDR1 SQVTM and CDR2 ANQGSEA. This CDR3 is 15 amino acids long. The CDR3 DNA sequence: TGCAGCGCCCCTCATCGGGTGGGGTTTACCTATGGCTACACCTTC. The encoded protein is CSAPHRVGFTYGYTF.

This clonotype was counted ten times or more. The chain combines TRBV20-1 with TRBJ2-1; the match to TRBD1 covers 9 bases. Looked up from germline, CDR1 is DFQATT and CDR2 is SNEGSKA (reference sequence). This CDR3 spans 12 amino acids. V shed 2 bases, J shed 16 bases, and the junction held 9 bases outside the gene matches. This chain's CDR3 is CSARMGYRGHFF. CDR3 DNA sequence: TGCAGTGCTAGAATGGGGTACAGGGGGCATTTCTTC.

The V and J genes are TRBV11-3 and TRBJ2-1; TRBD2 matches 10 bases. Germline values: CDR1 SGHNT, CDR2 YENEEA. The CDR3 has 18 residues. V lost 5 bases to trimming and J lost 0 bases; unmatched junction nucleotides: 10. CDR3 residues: CASSPFTAGGPSYNEQFF. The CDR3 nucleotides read TGTGCCAGCAGCCCCTTTACAGCGGGAGGGCCCTCCTACAATGAGCAGTTCTTC.

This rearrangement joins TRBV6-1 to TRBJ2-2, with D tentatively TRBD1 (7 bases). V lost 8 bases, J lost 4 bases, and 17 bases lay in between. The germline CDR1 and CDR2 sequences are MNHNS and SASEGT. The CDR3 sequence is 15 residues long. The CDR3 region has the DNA TGTGCCAGCGCGACGACAGGGAGGAGCACCGGGGAGCTGTTTTTT. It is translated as CASATTGRSTGELFF.

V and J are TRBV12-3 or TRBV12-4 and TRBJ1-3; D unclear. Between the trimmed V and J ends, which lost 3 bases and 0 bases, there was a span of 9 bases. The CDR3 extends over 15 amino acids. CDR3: CASSFGGSSGNTIYF. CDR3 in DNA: TGTGCCAGCAGTTTTGGAGGCAGCTCTGGAAACACCATATATTTT.

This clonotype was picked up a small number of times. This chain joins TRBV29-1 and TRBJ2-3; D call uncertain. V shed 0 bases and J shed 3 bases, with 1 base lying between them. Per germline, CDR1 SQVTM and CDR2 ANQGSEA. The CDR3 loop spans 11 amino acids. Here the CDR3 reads CSVEETDTQYF. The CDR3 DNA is TGCAGCGTTGAAGAGACAGATACGCAGTATTTT.

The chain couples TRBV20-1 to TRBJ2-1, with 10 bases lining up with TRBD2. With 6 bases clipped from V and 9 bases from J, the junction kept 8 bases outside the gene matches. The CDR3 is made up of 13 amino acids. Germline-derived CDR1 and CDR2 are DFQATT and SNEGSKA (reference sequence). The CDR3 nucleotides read TGCAGTGCGATGGGACTAGCGATAAGTGAGCAGTTCTTC. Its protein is CSAMGLAISEQFF.

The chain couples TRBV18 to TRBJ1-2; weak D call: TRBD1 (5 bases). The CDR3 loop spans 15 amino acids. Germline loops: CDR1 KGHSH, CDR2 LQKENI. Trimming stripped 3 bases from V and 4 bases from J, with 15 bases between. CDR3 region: CASSPSTDGGYGYTF. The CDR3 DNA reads TGTGCCAGCTCACCCTCCACGGACGGGGGCTATGGCTACACCTTC.

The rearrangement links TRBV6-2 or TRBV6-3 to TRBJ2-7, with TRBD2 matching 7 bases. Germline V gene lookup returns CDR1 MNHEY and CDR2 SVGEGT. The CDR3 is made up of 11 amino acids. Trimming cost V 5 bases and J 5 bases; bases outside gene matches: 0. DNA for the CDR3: TGTGCCAGCAGTAGCGGGAACGAGCAGTACTTC. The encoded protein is CASSSGNEQYF.

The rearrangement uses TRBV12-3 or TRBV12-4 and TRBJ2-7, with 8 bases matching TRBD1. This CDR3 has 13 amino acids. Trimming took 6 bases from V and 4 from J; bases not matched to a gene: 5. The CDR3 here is CASRRTGFYEQYF. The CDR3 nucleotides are TGTGCCAGCAGGCGGACAGGGTTTTACGAGCAGTACTTC.

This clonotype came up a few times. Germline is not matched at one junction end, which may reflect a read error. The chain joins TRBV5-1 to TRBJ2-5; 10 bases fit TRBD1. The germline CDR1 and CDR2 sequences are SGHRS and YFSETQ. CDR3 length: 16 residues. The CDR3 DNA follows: TGTGCCAGCAGTCCGGACAGGGGGAAGGATATGGAGACCCAGTACTTC. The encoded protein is CASSPDRGKDMETQYF. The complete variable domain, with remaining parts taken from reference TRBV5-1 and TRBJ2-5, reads KAGVTQTPRYLIKTRGQQVTLSCSPISGHRSVSWYQQTPGQGLQFLFEYFSETQRNKGNFPGRFSGRQFSNSRSEMNVSTLELGDSALYLCASSPDRGKDMETQYFGPGTRLLVL.

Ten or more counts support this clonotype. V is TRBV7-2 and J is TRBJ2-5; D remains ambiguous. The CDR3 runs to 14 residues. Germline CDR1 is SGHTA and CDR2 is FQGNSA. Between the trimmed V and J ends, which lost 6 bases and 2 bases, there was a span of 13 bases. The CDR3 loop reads CASRRNRVQETQYF. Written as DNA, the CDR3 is TGTGCCAGCAGACGAAACAGAGTGCAAGAGACCCAGTACTTC.

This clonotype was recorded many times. The CDR3 DNA is TGTGCCAGCAGTTTCAATTCACAGGGGTGGAATGAGCAGTTCTTC. The encoded protein is CASSFNSQGWNEQFF. This chain joins TRBV12-3 or TRBV12-4 and TRBJ2-1; 7 nucleotides line up with TRBD1. This CDR3 spans 15 amino acids. Trimming at V came to 3 bases and at J to 7 bases, leaving 9 bases not matched to a gene.

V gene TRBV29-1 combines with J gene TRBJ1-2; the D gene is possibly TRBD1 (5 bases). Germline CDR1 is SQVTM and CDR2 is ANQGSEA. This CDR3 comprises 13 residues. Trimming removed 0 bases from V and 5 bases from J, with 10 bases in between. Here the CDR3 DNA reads TGCAGCGTTGAAGAGGGGGAGTTATATGGCTACACCTTC. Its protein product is CSVEEGELYGYTF.

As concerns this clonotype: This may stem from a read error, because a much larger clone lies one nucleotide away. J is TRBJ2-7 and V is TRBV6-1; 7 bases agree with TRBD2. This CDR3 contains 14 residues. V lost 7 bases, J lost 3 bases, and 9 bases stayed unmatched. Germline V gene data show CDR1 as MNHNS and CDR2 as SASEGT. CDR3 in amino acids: CASTGKLANYEQYF. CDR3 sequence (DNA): TGTGCCAGCACGGGGAAACTAGCGAACTACGAGCAGTACTTC.

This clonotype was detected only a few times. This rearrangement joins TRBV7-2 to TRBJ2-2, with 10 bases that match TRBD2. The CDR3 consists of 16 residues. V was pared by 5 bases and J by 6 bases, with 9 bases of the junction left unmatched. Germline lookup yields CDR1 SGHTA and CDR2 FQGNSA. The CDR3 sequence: CASSPQAGGDAGELFF. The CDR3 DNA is TGTGCCAGCAGCCCGCAAGCGGGAGGGGACGCCGGGGAGCTGTTTTTT.

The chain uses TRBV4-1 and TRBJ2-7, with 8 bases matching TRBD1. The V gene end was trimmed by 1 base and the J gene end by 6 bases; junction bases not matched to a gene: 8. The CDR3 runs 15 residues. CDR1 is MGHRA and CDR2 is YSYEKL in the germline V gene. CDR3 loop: CASSQATGGRSEQYF. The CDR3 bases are TGCGCCAGCAGCCAAGCTACAGGGGGGAGATCCGAGCAGTACTTC.